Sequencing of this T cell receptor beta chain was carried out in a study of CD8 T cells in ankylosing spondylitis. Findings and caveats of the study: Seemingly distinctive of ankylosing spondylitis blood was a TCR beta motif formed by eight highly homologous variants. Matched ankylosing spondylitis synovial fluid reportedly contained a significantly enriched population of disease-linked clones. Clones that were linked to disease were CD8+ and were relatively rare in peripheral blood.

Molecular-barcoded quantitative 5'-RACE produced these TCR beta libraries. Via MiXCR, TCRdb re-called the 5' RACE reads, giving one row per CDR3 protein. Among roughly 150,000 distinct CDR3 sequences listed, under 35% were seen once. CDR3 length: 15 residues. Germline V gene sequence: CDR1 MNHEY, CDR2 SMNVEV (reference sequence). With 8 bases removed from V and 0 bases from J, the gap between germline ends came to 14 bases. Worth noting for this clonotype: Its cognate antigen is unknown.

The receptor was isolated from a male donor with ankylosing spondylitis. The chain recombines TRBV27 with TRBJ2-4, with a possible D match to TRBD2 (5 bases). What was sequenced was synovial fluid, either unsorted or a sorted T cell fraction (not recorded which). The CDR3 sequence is CASASEAIAKNIQYF. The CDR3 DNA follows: TGTGCCAGCGCTTCGGAGGCCATAGCCAAAAACATTCAGTACTTC.